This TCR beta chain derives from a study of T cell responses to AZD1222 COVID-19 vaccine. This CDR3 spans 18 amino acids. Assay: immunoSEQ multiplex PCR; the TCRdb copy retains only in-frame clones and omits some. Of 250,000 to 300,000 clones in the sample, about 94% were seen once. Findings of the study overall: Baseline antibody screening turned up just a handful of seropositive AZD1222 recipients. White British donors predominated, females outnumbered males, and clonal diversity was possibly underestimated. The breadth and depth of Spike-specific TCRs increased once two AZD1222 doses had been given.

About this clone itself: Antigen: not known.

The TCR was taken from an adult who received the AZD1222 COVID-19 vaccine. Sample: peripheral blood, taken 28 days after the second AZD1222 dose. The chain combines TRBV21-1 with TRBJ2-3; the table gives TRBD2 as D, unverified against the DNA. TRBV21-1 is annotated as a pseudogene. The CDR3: CASSIRYYSGRSPDTQYF. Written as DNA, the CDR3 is TGTGCCAGCAGCATTAGATATTATAGCGGGAGATCCCCAGATACGCAGTATTTT.